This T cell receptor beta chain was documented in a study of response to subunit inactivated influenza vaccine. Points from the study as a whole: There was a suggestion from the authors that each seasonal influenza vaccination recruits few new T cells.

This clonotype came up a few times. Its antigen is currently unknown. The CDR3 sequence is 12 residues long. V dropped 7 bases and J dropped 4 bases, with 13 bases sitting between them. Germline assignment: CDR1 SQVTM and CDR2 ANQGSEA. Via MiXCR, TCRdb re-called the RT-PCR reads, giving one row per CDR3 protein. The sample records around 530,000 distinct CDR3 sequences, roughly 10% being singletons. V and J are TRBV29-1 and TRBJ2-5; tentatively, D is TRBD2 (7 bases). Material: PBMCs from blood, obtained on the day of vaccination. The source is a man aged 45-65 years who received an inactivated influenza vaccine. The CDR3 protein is CSGGRGGETQYF. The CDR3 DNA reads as TGCAGCGGGGGGCGCGGGGGAGAGACCCAGTACTTC. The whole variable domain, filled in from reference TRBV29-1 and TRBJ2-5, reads SAVISQKPSRDICQRGTSLTIQCQVDSQVTMMFWYRQQPGQSLTLIATANQGSEATYESGFVIDKFPISRPNLTFSTLTVSNMSPEDSSIYLCSGGRGGETQYFGPGTRLLVL.